The rows below give T cell receptor beta chains drawn from one sample of a study of cytomegalovirus exposure and HLA in healthy donors. Generated by immunoSEQ multiplex PCR, the TCRdb table keeps only in-frame clones and is missing some. The sample carries under 200,000 clones, about 63% recorded once. The sample was PBMCs. These receptors were obtained from a woman aged 40 to 55 in good health and CMV-seropositive. Each CDR3 is given with its conserved first and last residue. Each record gives: V gene, clone size, J gene, D gene, CDR3 protein, CDR3 DNA. D genes are given only for firm matches. Clone size is stated in some rows and not others, as once, few, many or a class when expanded.

V gene: TRBV5-1; clone size: NA; J gene: TRBJ2-5; D gene: NA; CDR3 protein: CASSPRRVQETQYF; CDR3 DNA: TGCGCCAGCAGCCCTCGGAGGGTTCAAGAGACCCAGTACTTC
V gene: TRBV10-3; clone size: NA; J gene: TRBJ2-1; D gene: TRBD1; CDR3 protein: CAAAPGQGATSSYNEQFF; CDR3 DNA: TGTGCCGCCGCCCCGGGACAGGGGGCTACTAGCTCCTACAATGAGCAGTTCTTC
V gene: TRBV12-5; clone size: few; J gene: TRBJ1-1; D gene: NA; CDR3 protein: CASGSDRNTEAFF; CDR3 DNA: TGTGCTAGTGGCTCCGACAGAAACACTGAAGCTTTCTTT
V gene: TRBV5-1; clone size: few; J gene: TRBJ2-5; D gene: NA; CDR3 protein: CASREQAPETQYF; CDR3 DNA: TGCGCCAGTAGGGAACAGGCCCCGGAGACCCAGTACTTC
V gene: TRBV28; clone size: NA; J gene: TRBJ2-5; D gene: TRBD1; CDR3 protein: CASRSLGQGLETQYF; CDR3 DNA: TGTGCCAGCAGATCTCTGGGACAGGGGTTAGAGACCCAGTACTTC
V gene: TRBV28; clone size: NA; J gene: TRBJ1-1; D gene: NA; CDR3 protein: CAIRTSMNTEAFF; CDR3 DNA: TGTGCCATTCGGACATCCATGAACACTGAAGCTTTCTTT
V gene: TRBV5-1; clone size: NA; J gene: TRBJ1-1; D gene: NA; CDR3 protein: CASSYGLLNTEAFF; CDR3 DNA: TGCGCCAGCAGCTACGGACTTTTGAACACTGAAGCTTTCTTT
V gene: TRBV4-1; clone size: NA; J gene: TRBJ1-1; D gene: NA; CDR3 protein: CASSTRPIQGPDTEAFF; CDR3 DNA: TGCGCCAGCAGCACCCGACCCATACAGGGACCGGACACTGAAGCTTTCTTT
V gene: TRBV7-9; clone size: NA; J gene: TRBJ2-5; D gene: TRBD2; CDR3 protein: CASSLALAGGETQYF; CDR3 DNA: TGTGCCAGCAGCTTAGCACTAGCGGGAGGGGAGACCCAGTACTTC
V gene: TRBV6-5; clone size: NA; J gene: TRBJ2-1; D gene: NA; CDR3 protein: CASSDMLRNEQFF; CDR3 DNA: TGTGCCAGCAGTGATATGCTAAGAAATGAGCAGTTCTTC
V gene: TRBV28; clone size: NA; J gene: TRBJ1-3; D gene: NA; CDR3 protein: CASSLTSNSGNTIYF; CDR3 DNA: TGTGCCAGCAGTCTGACATCTAACTCTGGAAACACCATATATTTT
V gene: TRBV5-4; clone size: NA; J gene: TRBJ2-5; D gene: TRBD2; CDR3 protein: CASSSGLAGGTQETQYF; CDR3 DNA: TGTGCCAGCAGCTCGGGACTAGCGGGAGGTACCCAAGAGACCCAGTACTTC
V gene: TRBV4-1; clone size: once; J gene: TRBJ2-3; D gene: TRBD2; CDR3 protein: CASSQEVLAANTDTQYF; CDR3 DNA: TGCGCCAGCAGCCAAGAGGTACTAGCGGCGAACACAGATACGCAGTATTTT
V gene: TRBV2; clone size: NA; J gene: TRBJ2-7; D gene: TRBD1; CDR3 protein: CASSAPGQGRYEQYF; CDR3 DNA: TGTGCCAGCAGTGCCCCGGGACAGGGAAGATACGAGCAGTACTTC
V gene: TRBV28; clone size: NA; J gene: TRBJ2-1; D gene: TRBD1; CDR3 protein: CASSGGQGGAGEQFF; CDR3 DNA: TGTGCCAGCAGTGGTGGACAGGGGGGAGCTGGTGAGCAGTTCTTC
V gene: TRBV2; clone size: NA; J gene: TRBJ1-5; D gene: NA; CDR3 protein: CASTQDGGNQPQHF; CDR3 DNA: TGTGCCAGCACCCAAGACGGGGGGAATCAGCCCCAGCATTTT
V gene: TRBV6-1; clone size: NA; J gene: TRBJ2-4; D gene: TRBD2; CDR3 protein: CASSASGVKNIQYF; CDR3 DNA: TGTGCCAGCAGTGCTAGCGGAGTCAAAAACATTCAGTACTTC
V gene: TRBV29-1; clone size: NA; J gene: TRBJ2-5; D gene: TRBD2; CDR3 protein: CSARLGGGPQETQYF; CDR3 DNA: TGCAGCGCACGCTTGGGGGGGGGACCTCAAGAGACCCAGTACTTC
V gene: TRBV7-8; clone size: NA; J gene: TRBJ1-6; D gene: TRBD1; CDR3 protein: CASSAQQGYNSPLHF; CDR3 DNA: TGTGCCAGCAGCGCCCAACAGGGGTATAATTCACCCCTCCACTTT
V gene: TRBV10-3; clone size: NA; J gene: TRBJ2-1; D gene: NA; CDR3 protein: CATHRAFLLKSSYNEQFF; CDR3 DNA: TGTGCCACACACAGGGCCTTCCTGCTAAAAAGCTCCTACAATGAGCAGTTCTTC
V gene: TRBV19; clone size: NA; J gene: TRBJ2-3; D gene: TRBD2; CDR3 protein: CASTSSGSPSDTQYF; CDR3 DNA: TGTGCCAGTACCTCTAGCGGGAGCCCCTCAGATACGCAGTATTTT
V gene: TRBV15; clone size: NA; J gene: TRBJ2-2; D gene: TRBD1; CDR3 protein: CATSRDPPRTGNTGELFF; CDR3 DNA: TGTGCCACCAGCAGAGATCCCCCGCGGACAGGGAACACCGGGGAGCTGTTTTTT
V gene: TRBV5-4; clone size: few; J gene: TRBJ2-5; D gene: TRBD1; CDR3 protein: CASSFFDREETQYF; CDR3 DNA: TGTGCCAGCAGCTTTTTCGACAGGGAAGAGACCCAGTACTTC
V gene: TRBV4-1; clone size: NA; J gene: TRBJ2-7; D gene: TRBD2; CDR3 protein: CASSQVTSGNYEQYF; CDR3 DNA: TGCGCCAGCAGCCAGGTTACTAGCGGAAACTACGAGCAGTACTTC
V gene: TRBV5-1; clone size: NA; J gene: TRBJ1-6; D gene: TRBD1; CDR3 protein: CASSFSGTGGDNSPLHF; CDR3 DNA: TGCGCCAGCAGCTTCTCCGGGACAGGGGGCGACAATTCACCCCTCCACTTT
V gene: TRBV27; clone size: NA; J gene: TRBJ2-7; D gene: TRBD1; CDR3 protein: CASSLGQNYEQYF; CDR3 DNA: TGTGCCAGCAGTTTGGGACAGAACTACGAGCAGTACTTC
V gene: TRBV5-1; clone size: NA; J gene: TRBJ2-1; D gene: NA; CDR3 protein: CASSLEGRANYNEQFF; CDR3 DNA: TGCGCCAGCAGCTTGGAAGGCAGGGCGAATTACAATGAGCAGTTCTTC
V gene: TRBV28; clone size: few; J gene: TRBJ2-2; D gene: NA; CDR3 protein: CASRQVNTGELFF; CDR3 DNA: TGTGCCAGCAGACAGGTTAACACCGGGGAGCTGTTTTTT
V gene: TRBV7-2; clone size: few; J gene: TRBJ2-2; D gene: NA; CDR3 protein: CASSLGGRGHTGELFF; CDR3 DNA: TGTGCCAGCAGCTTAGGGGGGCGAGGGCACACCGGGGAGCTGTTTTTT
V gene: TRBV14; clone size: NA; J gene: TRBJ1-2; D gene: NA; CDR3 protein: CASSQDFVRGGYTF; CDR3 DNA: TGTGCCAGCAGCCAAGATTTTGTTAGAGGGGGCTACACCTTC
V gene: TRBV27; clone size: NA; J gene: TRBJ1-6; D gene: NA; CDR3 protein: CASTVTYNSPLHF; CDR3 DNA: TGTGCCAGCACGGTGACCTATAATTCACCCCTCCACTTT